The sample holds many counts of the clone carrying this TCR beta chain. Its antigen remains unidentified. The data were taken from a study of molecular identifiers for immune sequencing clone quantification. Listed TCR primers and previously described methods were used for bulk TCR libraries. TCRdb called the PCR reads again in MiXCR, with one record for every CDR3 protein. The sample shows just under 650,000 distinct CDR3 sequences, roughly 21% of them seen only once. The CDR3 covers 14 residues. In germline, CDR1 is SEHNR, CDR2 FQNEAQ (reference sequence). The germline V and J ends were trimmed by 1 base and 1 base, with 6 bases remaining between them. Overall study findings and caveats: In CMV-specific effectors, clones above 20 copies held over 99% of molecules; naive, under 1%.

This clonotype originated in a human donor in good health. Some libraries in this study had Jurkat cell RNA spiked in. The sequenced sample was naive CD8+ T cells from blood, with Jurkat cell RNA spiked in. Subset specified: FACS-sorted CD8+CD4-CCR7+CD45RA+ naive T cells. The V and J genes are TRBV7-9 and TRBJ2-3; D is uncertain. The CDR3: CASSLDDGTDTQYF. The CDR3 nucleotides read TGTGCCAGCAGCTTAGATGACGGCACAGATACGCAGTATTTT.